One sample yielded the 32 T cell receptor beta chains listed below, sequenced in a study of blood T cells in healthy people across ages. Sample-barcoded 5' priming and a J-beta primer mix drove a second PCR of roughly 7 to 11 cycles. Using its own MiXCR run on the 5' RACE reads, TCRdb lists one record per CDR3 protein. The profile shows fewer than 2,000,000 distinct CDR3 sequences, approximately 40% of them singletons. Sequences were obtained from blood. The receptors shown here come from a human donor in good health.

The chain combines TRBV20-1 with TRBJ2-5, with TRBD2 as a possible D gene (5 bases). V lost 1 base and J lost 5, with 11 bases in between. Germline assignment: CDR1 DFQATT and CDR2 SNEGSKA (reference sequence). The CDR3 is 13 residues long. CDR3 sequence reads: CSARVRVWETQYF. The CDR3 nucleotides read TGCAGTGCTAGAGTGAGGGTGTGGGAGACCCAGTACTTC.

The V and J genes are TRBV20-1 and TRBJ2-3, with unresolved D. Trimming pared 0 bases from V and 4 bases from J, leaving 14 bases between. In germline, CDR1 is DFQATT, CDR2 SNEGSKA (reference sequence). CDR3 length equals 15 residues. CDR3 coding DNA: TGCAGTGCTAGAGATGGAGCAGCAGGCCCAGATACGCAGTATTTT. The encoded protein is CSARDGAAGPDTQYF.

CDR3 region: CASSGGAPRTYEQYF. The CDR3 nucleotides are TGTGCCAGCAGCGGGGGAGCCCCTAGAACCTACGAGCAGTACTTC. J is TRBJ2-4 and V is TRBV11-2; D is tentatively TRBD1 or TRBD2 (5 bases each). The DNA matches TRBJ2-7 better at its end, which makes the J call doubtful. From germline, CDR1 is SGHAT and CDR2 FQNNGV. This CDR3 is 15 amino acids long.

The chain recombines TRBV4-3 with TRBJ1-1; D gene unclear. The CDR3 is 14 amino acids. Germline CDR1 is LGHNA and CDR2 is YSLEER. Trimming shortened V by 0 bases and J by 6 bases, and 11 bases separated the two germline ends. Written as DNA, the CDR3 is TGCGCCAGCAGCCAAGATATGGGGTGGGCTGAAGCTTTCTTT. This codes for CASSQDMGWAEAFF.

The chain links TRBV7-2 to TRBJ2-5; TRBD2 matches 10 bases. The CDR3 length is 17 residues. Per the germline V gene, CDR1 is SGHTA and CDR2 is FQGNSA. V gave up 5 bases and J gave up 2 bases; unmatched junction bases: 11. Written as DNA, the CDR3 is TGTGCCAGCAGCCCTAAGCGCACTAGCGGGGCTCAAGAGACCCAGTACTTC. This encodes CASSPKRTSGAQETQYF.

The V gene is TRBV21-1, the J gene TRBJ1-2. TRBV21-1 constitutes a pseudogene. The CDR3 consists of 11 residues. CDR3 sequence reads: CASGTPYGYTF. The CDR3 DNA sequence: TGTGCCAGCGGCACTCCGTATGGCTACACCTTC.

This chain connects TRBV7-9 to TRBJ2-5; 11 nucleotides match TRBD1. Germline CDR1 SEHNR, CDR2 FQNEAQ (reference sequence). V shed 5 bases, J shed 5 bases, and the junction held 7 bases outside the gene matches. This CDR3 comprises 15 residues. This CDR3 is CASSTRTGGAETQYF. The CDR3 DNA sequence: TGTGCCAGCAGCACAAGGACAGGGGGCGCCGAGACCCAGTACTTC. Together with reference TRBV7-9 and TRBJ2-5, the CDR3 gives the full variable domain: DTGVSQNPRHKITKRGQNVTFRCDPISEHNRLYWYRQTLGQGPEFLTYFQNEAQLEKSRLLSDRFSAERPKGSFSTLEIQRTEQGDSAMYLCASSTRTGGAETQYFGPGTRLLVL.

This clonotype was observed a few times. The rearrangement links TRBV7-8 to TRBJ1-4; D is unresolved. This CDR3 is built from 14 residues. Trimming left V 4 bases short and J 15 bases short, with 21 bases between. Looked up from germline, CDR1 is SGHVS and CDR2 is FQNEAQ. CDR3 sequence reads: CASSSLQPRLGMFF. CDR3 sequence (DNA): TGTGCCAGCAGCTCCTTACAACCCCGTCTAGGGATGTTTTTT.

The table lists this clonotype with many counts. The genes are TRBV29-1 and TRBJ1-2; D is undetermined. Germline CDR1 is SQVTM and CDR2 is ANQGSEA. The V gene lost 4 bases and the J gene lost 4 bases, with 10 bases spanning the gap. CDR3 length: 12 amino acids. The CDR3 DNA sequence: TGCAGCGTTGCGGGGTATGGCTATGGCTACACCTTC. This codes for CSVAGYGYGYTF.

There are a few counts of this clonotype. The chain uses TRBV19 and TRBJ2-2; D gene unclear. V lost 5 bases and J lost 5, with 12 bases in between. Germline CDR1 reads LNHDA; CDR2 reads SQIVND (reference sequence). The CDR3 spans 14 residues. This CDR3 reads CASSSQVGTGELFF. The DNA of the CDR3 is TGTGCCAGTAGTTCTCAGGTCGGAACCGGGGAGCTGTTTTTT.

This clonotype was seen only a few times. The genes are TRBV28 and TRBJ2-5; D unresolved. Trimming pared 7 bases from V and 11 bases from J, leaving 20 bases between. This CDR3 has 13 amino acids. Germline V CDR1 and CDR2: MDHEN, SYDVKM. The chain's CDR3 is CASTQDRVRQQYF. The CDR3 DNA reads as TGTGCCAGCACTCAGGACCGTGTACGTCAGCAGTACTTC.

This CDR3 reads CSAGDKVTQYF. The DNA of the CDR3 is TGCAGTGCTGGGGACAAAGTTACGCAGTATTTT. The chain has TRBV20-1 and TRBJ2-3; weak D call: TRBD1 (6 bases). The CDR3 has 11 amino acids. CDR1 DFQATT and CDR2 SNEGSKA come from the germline V gene (reference sequence). V lost 5 bases and J lost 8, with 11 bases in between.

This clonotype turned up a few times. In nucleotides, the CDR3 is TGTGCCAGCAGCTCCCAACCGATGACAGGGCAGCAGTACTTC. Translating it yields CASSSQPMTGQQYF. This chain uses TRBV11-3 with TRBJ2-7; 7 nucleotides match TRBD1. The CDR3 extends over 14 amino acids. The junction had 11 bases not matched to a gene; V was cut back by 4 bases and J by 8 bases. Germline V gives CDR1 SGHNT, CDR2 YENEEA.

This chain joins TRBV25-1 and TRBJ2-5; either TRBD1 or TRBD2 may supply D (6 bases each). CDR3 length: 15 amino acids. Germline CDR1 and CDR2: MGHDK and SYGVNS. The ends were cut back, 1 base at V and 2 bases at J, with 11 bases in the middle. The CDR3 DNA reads TGTGCCAGCAGTGAATCTCGGGGGACACAAGAGACCCAGTACTTC. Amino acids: CASSESRGTQETQYF.

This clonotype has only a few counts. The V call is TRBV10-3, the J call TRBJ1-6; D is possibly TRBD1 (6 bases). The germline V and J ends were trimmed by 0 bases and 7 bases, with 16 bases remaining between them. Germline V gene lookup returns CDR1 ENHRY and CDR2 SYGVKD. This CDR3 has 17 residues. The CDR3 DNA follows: TGTGCCATCAGTGAGTCGGACAGCGCCGACAGGAATTCACCCCTCCACTTT. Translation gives CAISESDSADRNSPLHF.

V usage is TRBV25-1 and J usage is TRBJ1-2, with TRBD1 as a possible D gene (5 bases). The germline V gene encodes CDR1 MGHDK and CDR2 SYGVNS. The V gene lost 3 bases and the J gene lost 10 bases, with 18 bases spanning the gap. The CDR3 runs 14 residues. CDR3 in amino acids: CASSDYAQGFDYTF. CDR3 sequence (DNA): TGTGCCAGCAGTGATTATGCGCAGGGTTTCGACTACACCTTC.

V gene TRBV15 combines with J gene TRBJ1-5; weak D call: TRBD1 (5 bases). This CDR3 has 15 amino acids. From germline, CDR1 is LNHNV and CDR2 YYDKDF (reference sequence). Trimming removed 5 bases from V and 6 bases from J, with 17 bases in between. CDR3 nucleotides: TGTGCCACCAGCTTAGGCCCTCCGGGGGGTCAGCCCCAGCATTTT. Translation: CATSLGPPGGQPQHF.

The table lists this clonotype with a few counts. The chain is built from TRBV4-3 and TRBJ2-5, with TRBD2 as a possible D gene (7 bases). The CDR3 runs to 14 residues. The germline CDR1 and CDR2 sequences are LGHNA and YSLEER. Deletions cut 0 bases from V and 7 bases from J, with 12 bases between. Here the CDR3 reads CASSQDQRGGTQYF. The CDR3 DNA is TGCGCCAGCAGCCAAGATCAGAGGGGGGGGACCCAGTACTTC.

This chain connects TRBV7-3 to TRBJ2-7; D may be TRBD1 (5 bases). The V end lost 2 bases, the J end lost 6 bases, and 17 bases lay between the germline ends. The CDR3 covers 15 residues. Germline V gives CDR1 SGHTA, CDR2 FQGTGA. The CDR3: CASSLALTGLSEQYF. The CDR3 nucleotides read TGTGCCAGCAGCTTAGCGTTAACAGGTCTCTCCGAGCAGTACTTC.

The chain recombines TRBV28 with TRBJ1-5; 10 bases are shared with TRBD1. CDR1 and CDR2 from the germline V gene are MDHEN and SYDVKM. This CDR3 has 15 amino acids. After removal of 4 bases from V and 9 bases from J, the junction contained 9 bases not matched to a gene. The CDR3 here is CASSSRQGAHSPQHF. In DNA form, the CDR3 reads TGTGCCAGCAGTTCAAGACAGGGGGCCCATTCGCCCCAGCATTTT.

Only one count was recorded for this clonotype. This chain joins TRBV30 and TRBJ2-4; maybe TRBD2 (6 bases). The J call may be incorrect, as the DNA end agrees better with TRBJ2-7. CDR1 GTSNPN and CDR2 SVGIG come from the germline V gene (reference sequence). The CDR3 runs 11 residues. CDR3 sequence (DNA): TGTGCCGGAGGGACTCTCTACGAGCAGTACTTC. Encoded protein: CAGGTLYEQYF.

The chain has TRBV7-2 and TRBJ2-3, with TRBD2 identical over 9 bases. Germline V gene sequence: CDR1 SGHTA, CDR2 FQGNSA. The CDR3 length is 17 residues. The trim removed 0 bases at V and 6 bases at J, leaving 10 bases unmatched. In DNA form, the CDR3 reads TGTGCCAGCAGCTTAGCTCCGAGCGGGGGGCCCGCGGATACGCAGTATTTT. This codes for CASSLAPSGGPADTQYF.

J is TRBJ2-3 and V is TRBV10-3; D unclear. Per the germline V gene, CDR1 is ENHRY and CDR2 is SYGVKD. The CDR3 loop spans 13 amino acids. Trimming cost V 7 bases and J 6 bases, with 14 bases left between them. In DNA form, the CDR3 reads TGTGCCATCACAGCTGATTCTTTTGATACGCAGTATTTT. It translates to CAITADSFDTQYF.

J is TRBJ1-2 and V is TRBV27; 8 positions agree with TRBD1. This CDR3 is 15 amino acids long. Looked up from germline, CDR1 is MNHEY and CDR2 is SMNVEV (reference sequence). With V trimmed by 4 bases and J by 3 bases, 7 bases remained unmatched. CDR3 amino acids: CASSSTGGQDYGYTF. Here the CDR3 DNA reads TGTGCCAGCAGTTCCACAGGGGGGCAGGACTATGGCTACACCTTC.

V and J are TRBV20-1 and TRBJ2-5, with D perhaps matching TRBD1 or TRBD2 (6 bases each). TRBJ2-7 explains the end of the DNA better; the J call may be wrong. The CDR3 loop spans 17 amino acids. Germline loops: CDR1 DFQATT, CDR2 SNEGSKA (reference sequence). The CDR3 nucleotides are TGCAGTGCTCCCAATGCCGGGGGCGCGACCCCTGCCTACGAGCAGTACTTC. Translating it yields CSAPNAGGATPAYEQYF.

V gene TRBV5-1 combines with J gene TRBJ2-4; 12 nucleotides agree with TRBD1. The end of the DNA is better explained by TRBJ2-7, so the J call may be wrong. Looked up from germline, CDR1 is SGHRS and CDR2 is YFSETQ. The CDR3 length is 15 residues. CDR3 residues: CASSPYPGQGAEQYF. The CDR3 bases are TGCGCCAGCAGCCCATATCCGGGACAGGGGGCCGAGCAGTACTTC.

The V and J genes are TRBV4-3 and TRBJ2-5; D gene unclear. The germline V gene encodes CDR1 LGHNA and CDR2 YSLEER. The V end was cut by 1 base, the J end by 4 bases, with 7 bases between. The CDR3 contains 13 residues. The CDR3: CASSQAGLETQYF. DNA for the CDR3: TGCGCCAGCAGCCAAGCTGGGTTAGAGACCCAGTACTTC.

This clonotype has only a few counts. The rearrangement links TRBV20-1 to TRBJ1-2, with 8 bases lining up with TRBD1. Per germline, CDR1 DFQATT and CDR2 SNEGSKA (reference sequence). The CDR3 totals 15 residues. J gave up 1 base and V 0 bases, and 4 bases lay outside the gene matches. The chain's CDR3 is CSARDMDRVNYGYTF. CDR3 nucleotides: TGCAGTGCTAGAGATATGGACAGGGTTAACTATGGCTACACCTTC.

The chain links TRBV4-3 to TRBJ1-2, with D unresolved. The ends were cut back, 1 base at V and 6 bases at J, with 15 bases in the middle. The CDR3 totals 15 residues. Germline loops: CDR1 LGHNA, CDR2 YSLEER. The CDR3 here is CASSQAKGFVDGYTF. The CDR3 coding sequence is TGCGCCAGCAGCCAAGCTAAAGGGTTTGTTGATGGCTACACCTTC.

The CDR3 loop is CASSLSQFYEQYF. As DNA, the CDR3 is TGTGCCAGCAGTTTATCTCAGTTCTACGAGCAGTACTTC. The rearrangement joins TRBV27 to TRBJ2-7; D is undetermined. In germline, CDR1 is MNHEY, CDR2 SMNVEV (reference sequence). This CDR3 comprises 13 residues. Trimming removed 0 bases from V and 3 bases from J, with 6 bases in between.

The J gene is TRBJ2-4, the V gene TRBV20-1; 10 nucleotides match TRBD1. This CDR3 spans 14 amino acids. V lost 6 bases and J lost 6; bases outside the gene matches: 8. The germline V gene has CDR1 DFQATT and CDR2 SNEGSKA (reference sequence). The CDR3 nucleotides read TGCAGTGCCAAAAGGACAGGGGGGGGAAACATTCAGTACTTC. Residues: CSAKRTGGGNIQYF.

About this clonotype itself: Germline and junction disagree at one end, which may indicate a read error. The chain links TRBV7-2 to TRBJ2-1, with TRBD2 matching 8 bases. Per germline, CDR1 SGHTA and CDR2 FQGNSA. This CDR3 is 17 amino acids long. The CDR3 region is CACSSPFRGGRGNEQFF. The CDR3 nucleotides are TGTGCCTGCAGCTCCCCATTCCGGGGGGGCCGGGGCAATGAGCAGTTCTTC.